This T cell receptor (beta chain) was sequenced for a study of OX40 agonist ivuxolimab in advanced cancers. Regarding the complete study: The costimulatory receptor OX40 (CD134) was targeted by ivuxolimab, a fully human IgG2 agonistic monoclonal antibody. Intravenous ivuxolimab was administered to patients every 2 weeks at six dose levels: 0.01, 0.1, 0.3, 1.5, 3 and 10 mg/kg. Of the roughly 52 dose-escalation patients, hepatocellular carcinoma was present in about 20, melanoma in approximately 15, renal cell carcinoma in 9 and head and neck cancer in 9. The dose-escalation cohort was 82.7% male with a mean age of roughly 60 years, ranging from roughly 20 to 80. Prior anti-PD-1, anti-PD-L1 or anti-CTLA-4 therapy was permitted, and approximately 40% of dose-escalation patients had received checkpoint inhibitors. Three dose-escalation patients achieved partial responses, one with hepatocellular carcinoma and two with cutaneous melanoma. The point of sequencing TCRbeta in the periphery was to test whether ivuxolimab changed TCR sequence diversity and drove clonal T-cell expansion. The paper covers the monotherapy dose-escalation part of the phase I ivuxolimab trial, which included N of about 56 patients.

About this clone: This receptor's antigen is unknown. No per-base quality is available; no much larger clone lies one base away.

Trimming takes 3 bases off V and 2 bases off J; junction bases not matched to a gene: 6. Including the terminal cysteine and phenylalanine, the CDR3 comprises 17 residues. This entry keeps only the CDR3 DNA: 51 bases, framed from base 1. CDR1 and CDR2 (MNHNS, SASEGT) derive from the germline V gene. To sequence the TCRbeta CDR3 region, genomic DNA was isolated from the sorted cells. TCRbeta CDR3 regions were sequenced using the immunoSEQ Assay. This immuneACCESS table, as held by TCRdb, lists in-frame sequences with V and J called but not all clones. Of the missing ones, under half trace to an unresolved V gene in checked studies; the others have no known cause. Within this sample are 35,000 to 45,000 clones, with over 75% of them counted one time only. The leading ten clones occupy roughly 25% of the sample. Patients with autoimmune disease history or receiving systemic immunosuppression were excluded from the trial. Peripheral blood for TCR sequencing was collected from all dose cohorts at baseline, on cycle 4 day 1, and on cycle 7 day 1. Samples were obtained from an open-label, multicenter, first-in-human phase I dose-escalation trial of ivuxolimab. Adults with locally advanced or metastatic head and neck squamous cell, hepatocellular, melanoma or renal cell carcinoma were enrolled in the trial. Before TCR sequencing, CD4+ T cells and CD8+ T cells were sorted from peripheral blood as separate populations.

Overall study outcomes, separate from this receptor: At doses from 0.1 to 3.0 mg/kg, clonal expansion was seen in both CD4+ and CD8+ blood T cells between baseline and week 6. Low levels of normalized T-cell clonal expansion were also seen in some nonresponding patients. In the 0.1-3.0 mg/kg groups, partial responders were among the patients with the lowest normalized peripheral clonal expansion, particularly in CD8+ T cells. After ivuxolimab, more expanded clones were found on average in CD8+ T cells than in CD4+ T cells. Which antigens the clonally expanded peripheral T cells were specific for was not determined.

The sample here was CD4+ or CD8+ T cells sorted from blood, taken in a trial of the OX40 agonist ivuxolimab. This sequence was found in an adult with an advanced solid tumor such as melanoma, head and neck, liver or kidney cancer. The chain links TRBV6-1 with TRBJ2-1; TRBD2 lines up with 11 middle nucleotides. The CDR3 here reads CASSDIAGGMTYNEQFF. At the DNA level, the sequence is TGTGCCAGCAGTGATATAGCGGGGGGGATGACCTACAATGAGCAGTTCTTC.